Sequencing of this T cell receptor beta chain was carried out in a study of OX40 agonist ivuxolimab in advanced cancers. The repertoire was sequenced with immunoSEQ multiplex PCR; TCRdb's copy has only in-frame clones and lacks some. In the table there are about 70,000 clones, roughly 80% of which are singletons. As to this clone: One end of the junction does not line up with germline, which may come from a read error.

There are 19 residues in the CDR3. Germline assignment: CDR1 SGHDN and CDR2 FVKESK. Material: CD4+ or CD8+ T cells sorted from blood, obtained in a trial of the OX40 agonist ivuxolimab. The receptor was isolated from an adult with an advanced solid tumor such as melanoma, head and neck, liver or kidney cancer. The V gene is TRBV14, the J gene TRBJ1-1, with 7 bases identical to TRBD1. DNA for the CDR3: TGTGCCAGCAGCCATCTTCCCTACGCAAGACAGGGCGTGAAGACTGAAGCTTTCTTT. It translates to CASSHLPYARQGVKTEAFF.